These T cell receptor beta chains were read from a single sample in a study of blood T cell repertoires in COVID-19. Libraries were prepared by immunoSEQ multiplex PCR; TCRdb keeps only in-frame clonotypes and omits some of them. The sample records approximately 200,000 clones, 84% being singletons. What was sequenced was peripheral blood. These receptor sequences come from a woman older than 75 with COVID-19, enrolled during active disease. Each CDR3 is given with its conserved first and last residue. D genes are given only for firm matches. Clone size, where shown, is once, few, many, or a class for clones that have expanded.

j_gene,d_gene,abundance,v_gene,len,CDR3aa,CDR3nt
TRBJ1-2,NA,NA,TRBV7-9,14,CASSLDWSGNGYTF,TGTGCCAGCAGCTTAGACTGGTCAGGGAATGGCTACACCTTC
TRBJ1-2,TRBD1,NA,TRBV27,15,CASSSGTAFRYGYTF,TGTGCCAGCAGTTCAGGGACAGCCTTCCGCTATGGCTACACCTTC
TRBJ1-2,NA,many,TRBV10-1,15,CASSGPGVGRHGYTF,TGCGCCAGCAGTGGCCCAGGGGTGGGTCGGCATGGCTACACCTTC
TRBJ1-1,NA,few,TRBV24-1,14,CATSEGGRGSGSFF,TGTGCCACCAGTGAGGGCGGGAGGGGAAGCGGGTCTTTCTTT
TRBJ2-2,TRBD2,NA,TRBV6-5,15,CASSPGGSRTGELFF,TGTGCCAGCAGCCCGGGCGGGAGTAGGACCGGGGAGCTGTTTTTT
TRBJ1-1,TRBD1,NA,TRBV14,14,CASSSGQPNTEAFF,TGTGCCAGCAGCTCGGGACAGCCGAACACTGAAGCTTTCTTT
TRBJ1-2,NA,NA,TRBV6-5,13,CASSYGRAYGYTF,TGTGCCAGCAGTTACGGCAGGGCCTATGGCTACACCTTC
TRBJ2-5,NA,NA,TRBV6-6,13,CASSPQEIETQYF,TGTGCCAGCAGTCCACAGGAAATAGAGACCCAGTACTTC
TRBJ1-3,NA,NA,TRBV28,15,CASSFSGNSGNTIYF,TGTGCCAGCAGTTTTTCGGGGAACTCTGGAAACACCATATATTTT
TRBJ1-2,NA,NA,TRBV28,14,CASNPGGEGGRYTF,TGTGCCAGCAACCCGGGGGGCGAGGGCGGTCGCTACACCTTC
TRBJ1-6,NA,NA,TRBV3-1/TRBV3-2,13,CASSQVENSPLHF,TGTGCCAGCAGCCAAGTCGAGAATTCACCCCTCCACTTT
TRBJ1-3,NA,NA,TRBV18,16,CASSFSRSRSGNTIYF,TGTGCCAGCTCATTTTCCAGGTCCCGCTCTGGAAACACCATATATTTT
TRBJ2-7,TRBD1,NA,TRBV6-5,12,CASRDRAYEQYF,TGTGCCAGCCGGGACAGAGCCTACGAGCAGTACTTC
TRBJ1-3,TRBD1,NA,TRBV19,16,CASSWRTGASGNTIYF,TGTGCCAGTAGCTGGAGGACAGGGGCCTCTGGAAACACCATATATTTT
TRBJ2-3,TRBD1,once,TRBV2,15,CASSTGQLNTDTQYF,TGTGCCAGCAGTACGGGACAGTTAAACACAGATACGCAGTATTTT
TRBJ1-1,NA,once,TRBV6-2/TRBV6-3,15,CASSPTRGARTEAFF,TGTGCCAGCAGTCCCACGCGGGGGGCGAGGACTGAAGCTTTCTTT
TRBJ2-7,NA,NA,TRBV2,14,CASKVGGSSYEQYF,TGTGCCAGCAAAGTTGGCGGAAGCTCCTACGAGCAGTACTTC
TRBJ1-1,NA,NA,TRBV25-1,15,CASSSTGVMNTEAFF,TGTGCCAGCAGTAGCACCGGAGTCATGAACACTGAAGCTTTCTTT
TRBJ1-1,NA,NA,TRBV12-3/TRBV12-4,13,CASSPQGSTEAFF,TGTGCCAGCAGCCCACAGGGTAGTACTGAAGCTTTCTTT
TRBJ2-1,TRBD2,NA,TRBV9,14,CASSVRLAGSEQFF,TGTGCCAGCAGCGTCCGACTAGCCGGAAGTGAGCAGTTCTTC
TRBJ2-2,NA,NA,TRBV5-1,17,CASSWGLGLENTGELFF,TGCGCCAGCAGCTGGGGACTCGGCCTGGAGAACACCGGGGAGCTGTTTTTT
TRBJ1-6,TRBD1,NA,TRBV5-1,18,CASSLAPGTANHNSPLHF,TGCGCCAGCAGCTTGGCACCCGGGACAGCAAACCATAATTCACCCCTCCACTTT
TRBJ1-1,TRBD1,NA,TRBV6-5,13,CASTRTGEAEAFF,TGTGCCAGCACCAGGACAGGGGAGGCTGAAGCTTTCTTT
TRBJ1-6,NA,few,TRBV5-1,16,CASSLLGGSLNSPLHF,TGCGCCAGCAGCTTGCTCGGAGGCAGCTTAAATTCACCCCTCCACTTT
TRBJ1-5,NA,NA,TRBV18,16,CASSPSRLVGNQPQHF,TGTGCCAGCTCACCATCGCGGCTAGTGGGCAATCAGCCCCAGCATTTT
TRBJ1-1,NA,NA,TRBV28,12,CASIEGPGEAFF,TGTGCCAGCATAGAAGGACCAGGGGAAGCTTTCTTT
TRBJ1-2,NA,NA,TRBV4-1,14,CASSQDETGYGYTF,TGCGCCAGCAGCCAAGACGAAACTGGCTATGGCTACACCTTC
TRBJ1-6,NA,NA,TRBV11-2,14,CASSSARGASPLHF,TGTGCCAGCAGCTCTGCACGTGGGGCCTCACCCCTCCACTTT
TRBJ2-7,TRBD1,NA,TRBV2,14,CASSTTGVTTSQYF,TGTGCCAGCTCCACAACAGGGGTTACCACCAGTCAGTACTTC
TRBJ2-3,NA,NA,TRBV9,16,CASSAQAAVSTDTQYF,TGTGCCAGCAGCGCTCAAGCGGCAGTAAGCACAGATACGCAGTATTTT
TRBJ2-3,NA,NA,TRBV20-1,17,CSASSRSTMGPTDTQYF,TGCAGTGCTAGTTCACGATCTACCATGGGGCCCACAGATACGCAGTATTTT
TRBJ2-3,NA,NA,TRBV7-8,14,CASSRAGLTDTQYF,TGTGCCAGCAGCAGGGCGGGACTCACAGATACGCAGTATTTT
TRBJ1-6,TRBD1,NA,TRBV2,19,CASNVDRASSSSYNSPLHF,TGTGCCTCCAATGTAGACAGGGCTTCCTCGAGCTCCTATAATTCACCCCTCCACTTT
TRBJ2-1,NA,once,TRBV6-1,15,CASSERTRGGDEQFF,TGTGCCAGCAGTGAACGGACCCGCGGAGGCGATGAGCAGTTCTTC
TRBJ1-1,NA,NA,TRBV6-1,14,CASSEHSLNTEAFF,TGTGCCAGCAGTGAACACAGTTTGAACACTGAAGCTTTCTTT
TRBJ1-4,NA,NA,TRBV27,12,CASKQGNEKLFF,TGTGCCAGCAAGCAGGGGAATGAAAAACTGTTTTTT
TRBJ2-3,TRBD1,once,TRBV18,16,CASSPTGGPSGGTQYF,TGTGCCAGCTCACCAACAGGGGGCCCCTCAGGTGGGACGCAGTATTTT
TRBJ2-1,TRBD2,once,TRBV7-3,13,CASSFGGSIEQFF,TGTGCCAGCAGCTTCGGGGGGTCAATTGAGCAGTTCTTC
TRBJ1-5,NA,few,TRBV6-5,14,CASSLDSSNQPQHF,TGTGCCAGCAGCCTCGACAGCAGCAATCAGCCCCAGCATTTT
TRBJ1-5,NA,NA,TRBV19,18,CASRNPHIGVMSNQPQHF,TGTGCCAGTAGAAACCCACATATAGGGGTAATGAGCAATCAGCCCCAGCATTTT
TRBJ2-5,TRBD1,NA,TRBV18,15,CASSQGTGGEETQYF,TGTGCCAGCTCCCAGGGGACAGGGGGCGAAGAGACCCAGTACTTC
TRBJ2-3,TRBD2,NA,TRBV7-2,16,CASSRDTSGNVNTQYF,TGTGCCAGCAGCCGCGACACTAGCGGCAACGTGAATACGCAGTATTTT
TRBJ1-1,NA,NA,TRBV7-3,14,CASSLQGPNTEAFF,TGTGCCAGCAGCTTACAGGGTCCGAACACTGAAGCTTTCTTT
TRBJ1-3,NA,NA,TRBV19,13,CASRVSSGNTIYF,TGTGCCAGTCGGGTGAGCTCTGGAAACACCATATATTTT
TRBJ2-1,TRBD2,once,TRBV27,13,CASSPSGSKEQFF,TGTGCCAGCAGTCCTAGCGGGAGTAAGGAGCAGTTCTTC
TRBJ2-4,NA,NA,TRBV5-1,16,CASNASGMAQGNIQYF,TGCGCCAGCAACGCGAGCGGGATGGCCCAGGGGAACATTCAGTACTTC
TRBJ2-5,NA,NA,TRBV2,14,CASSVLGARETQYF,TGTGCCAGCAGTGTACTGGGGGCGCGAGAGACCCAGTACTTC
TRBJ2-7,NA,NA,TRBV6-6,14,CASSSPLELYEQYF,TGTGCCAGCAGTTCCCCCCTTGAACTCTACGAGCAGTACTTC